The 7 T cell receptor beta chains reported below all come from one sample, sequenced in a study of T-cell memory formation after mild COVID-19. TCRdb re-analysed the 5' RACE reads in MiXCR, keeping a single row per CDR3 protein. Among roughly 150,000 distinct CDR3 sequences listed, about 25% were seen once. Sequencing was done on a sample of PBMCs or a T cell subset sorted from them (not recorded which). The source is an adult woman who had mild COVID-19 (a few samples of this study predate the infection). Cell type and time point are not known.

This chain links TRBV5-6 with TRBJ2-1; 7 bases match TRBD1. Unmatched junction bases numbered 7, after V lost 4 bases and J lost 9 bases. The germline V gene has CDR1 SGHDT and CDR2 YYEEEE. The CDR3 totals 13 residues. CDR3 nucleotides: TGTGCCAGCAGCGAGGGGGCTAATTTTGAGCAGTTCTTC. This translates into CASSEGANFEQFF.

The rearrangement joins TRBV5-5 to TRBJ2-1; D is perhaps TRBD1 or TRBD2 (5 bases each). From germline, CDR1 is SGHKS and CDR2 YYEKEE (reference sequence). Trimming pared 4 bases from V and 7 bases from J, leaving 21 bases between. CDR3 length: 16 residues. CDR3 bases: TGTGCCAGCAGCCCACCCGAGCTCCGGGACGGGAATGAGCAGTTCTTC. Encoded protein: CASSPPELRDGNEQFF.

This chain connects TRBV7-9 to TRBJ1-5; 11 positions agree with TRBD1. V shed 5 bases and J 6 bases; nucleotides not matched to a gene: 9. The germline CDR1 and CDR2 sequences are SEHNR and FQNEAQ (reference sequence). CDR3 length: 16 amino acids. The CDR3 sequence: CASSRGGQGEGQPQHF. CDR3 bases: TGTGCCAGCAGCCGCGGGGGACAGGGGGAGGGTCAGCCCCAGCATTTT.

This clonotype has just a few counts. The genes are TRBV12-3 or TRBV12-4 and TRBJ2-3; 7 positions match TRBD1. CDR3 length equals 16 residues. V lost 7 bases, J lost 7 bases, and 17 bases stayed unmatched. CDR3 residues: CASTHPSAGGEYTQYF. CDR3 coding DNA: TGTGCCAGCACCCATCCCTCGGCAGGGGGAGAATATACGCAGTATTTT.

This chain connects TRBV24-1 to TRBJ2-7; no firm D call. Trimming pared 5 bases from V and 1 base from J, leaving 8 bases between. Looked up from germline, CDR1 is KGHDR and CDR2 is SFDVKD. The CDR3 covers 13 residues. The CDR3 loop is CATSGGGSYEQYF. CDR3 sequence (DNA): TGTGCCACCAGTGGCGGTGGATCCTACGAGCAGTACTTC.

The sample holds a few counts of this clonotype. The chain recombines TRBV5-6 with TRBJ2-7; D gene unclear. Germline V gives CDR1 SGHDT, CDR2 YYEEEE. With 3 bases removed from V and 2 bases from J, the gap between germline ends came to 12 bases. CDR3 length: 14 residues. CDR3 amino acids: CASSSLSRTYEQYF. The CDR3 nucleotides read TGTGCCAGCAGCTCATTGAGTAGGACCTACGAGCAGTACTTC.

The chain has TRBV6-5 and TRBJ1-2, with TRBD1 matching 9 bases. Per the germline V gene, CDR1 is MNHEY and CDR2 is SVGAGI. This CDR3 has 16 residues. Trimming at V came to 9 bases and at J to 7 bases, leaving 18 bases not matched to a gene. The CDR3 reads CASTRDRDGTIRGYTF. As DNA, the CDR3 is TGTGCCAGTACCCGGGACAGGGATGGGACTATTCGTGGCTACACCTTC.